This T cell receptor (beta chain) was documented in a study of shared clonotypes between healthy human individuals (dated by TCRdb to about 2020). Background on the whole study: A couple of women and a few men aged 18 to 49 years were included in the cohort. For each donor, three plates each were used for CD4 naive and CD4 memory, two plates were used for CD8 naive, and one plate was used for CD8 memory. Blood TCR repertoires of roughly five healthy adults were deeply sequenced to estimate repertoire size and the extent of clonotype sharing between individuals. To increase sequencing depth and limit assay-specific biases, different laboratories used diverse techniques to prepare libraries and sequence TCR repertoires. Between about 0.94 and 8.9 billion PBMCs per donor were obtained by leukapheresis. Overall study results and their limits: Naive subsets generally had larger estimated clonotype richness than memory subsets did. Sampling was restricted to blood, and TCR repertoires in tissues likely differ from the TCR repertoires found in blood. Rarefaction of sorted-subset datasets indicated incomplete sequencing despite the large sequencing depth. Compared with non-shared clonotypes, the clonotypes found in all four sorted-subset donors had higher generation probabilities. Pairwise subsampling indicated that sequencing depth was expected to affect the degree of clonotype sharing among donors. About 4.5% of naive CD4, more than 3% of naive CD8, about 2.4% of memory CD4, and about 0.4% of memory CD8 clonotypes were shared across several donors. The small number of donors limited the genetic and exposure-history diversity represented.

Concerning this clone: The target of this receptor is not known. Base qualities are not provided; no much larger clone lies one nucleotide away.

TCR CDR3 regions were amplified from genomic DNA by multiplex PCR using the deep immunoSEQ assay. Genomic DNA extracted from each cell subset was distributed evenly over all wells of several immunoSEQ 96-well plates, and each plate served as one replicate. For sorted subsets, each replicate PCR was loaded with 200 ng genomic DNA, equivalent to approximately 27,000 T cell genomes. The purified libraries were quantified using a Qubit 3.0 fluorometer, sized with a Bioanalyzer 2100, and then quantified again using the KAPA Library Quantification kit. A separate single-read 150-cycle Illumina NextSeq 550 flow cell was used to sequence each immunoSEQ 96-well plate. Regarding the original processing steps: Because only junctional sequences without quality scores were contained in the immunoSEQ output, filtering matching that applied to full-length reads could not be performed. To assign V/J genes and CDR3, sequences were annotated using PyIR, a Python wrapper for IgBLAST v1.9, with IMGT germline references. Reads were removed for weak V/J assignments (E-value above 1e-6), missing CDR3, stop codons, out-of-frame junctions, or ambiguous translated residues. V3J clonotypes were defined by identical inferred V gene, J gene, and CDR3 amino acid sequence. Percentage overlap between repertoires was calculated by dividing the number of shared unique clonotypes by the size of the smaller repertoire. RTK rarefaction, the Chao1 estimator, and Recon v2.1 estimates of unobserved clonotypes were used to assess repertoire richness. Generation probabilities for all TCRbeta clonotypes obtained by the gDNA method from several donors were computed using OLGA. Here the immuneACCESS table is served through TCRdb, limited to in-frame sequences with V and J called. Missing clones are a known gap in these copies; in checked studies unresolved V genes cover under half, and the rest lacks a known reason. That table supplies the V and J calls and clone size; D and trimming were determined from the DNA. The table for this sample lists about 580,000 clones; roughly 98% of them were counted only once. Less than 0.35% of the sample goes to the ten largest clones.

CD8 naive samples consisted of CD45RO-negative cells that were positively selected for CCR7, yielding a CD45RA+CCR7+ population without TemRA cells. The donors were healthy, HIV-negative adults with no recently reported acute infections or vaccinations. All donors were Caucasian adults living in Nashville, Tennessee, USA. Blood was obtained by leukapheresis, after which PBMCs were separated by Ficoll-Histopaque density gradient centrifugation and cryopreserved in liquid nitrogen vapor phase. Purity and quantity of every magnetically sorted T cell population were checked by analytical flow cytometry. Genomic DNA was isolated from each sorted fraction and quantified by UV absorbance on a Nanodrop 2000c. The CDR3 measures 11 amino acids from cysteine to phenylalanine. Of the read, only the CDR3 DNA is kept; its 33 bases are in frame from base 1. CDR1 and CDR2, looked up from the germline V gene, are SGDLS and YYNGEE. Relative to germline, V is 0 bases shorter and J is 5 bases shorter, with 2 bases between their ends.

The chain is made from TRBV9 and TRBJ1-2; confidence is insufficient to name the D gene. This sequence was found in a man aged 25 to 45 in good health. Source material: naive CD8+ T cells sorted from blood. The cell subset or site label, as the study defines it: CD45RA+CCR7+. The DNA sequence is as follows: TGTGCCAGCAGCGTAGTATATGGCTACACCTTC. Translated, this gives CASSVVYGYTF.